This T cell receptor (beta chain) was recorded in a study of T cell repertoires in cytomegalovirus infection. The CDR3 totals 15 residues. V lost 5 bases, J lost 1 base, and 12 bases lay in between. Germline V CDR1 and CDR2: SGHTA, FQGNSA. TCRdb redid the calling of the reads with MiXCR, one entry per CDR3 protein. The table shows about 360,000 distinct CDR3 sequences, with around a sixth occurring only once. The sample taken for sequencing was PBMCs. The rearrangement uses TRBV7-2 and TRBJ2-4, with D uncertain. This sequence was found in a human donor in good health (CMV status not recorded). Some clones in this sample may be carry-over from other donors' samples. CDR3: CASSPRLRAKNIQYF. The CDR3 bases are TGTGCCAGCAGCCCAAGGTTGCGGGCCAAAAACATTCAGTACTTC.